These 2 T cell receptor beta chains were all obtained from the same sample, sequenced in a study of blood T cell repertoires in COVID-19. Sequenced by immunoSEQ multiplex PCR; TCRdb stores in-frame clones only, minus some. The top ten clones hold 0.83% of a sample with some 71,000 clones, about four fifths of them seen once. Sequenced: peripheral blood. These receptors were taken from a woman in her 70s with acute or convalescent COVID-19.

The chain links TRBV27 to TRBJ2-2; D possibly corresponds to TRBD2 (6 bases). Germline lookup yields CDR1 MNHEY and CDR2 SMNVEV (reference sequence). Trimming left V 2 bases short and J 4 bases short, with 11 bases between. CDR3 length: 15 residues. DNA of the CDR3: TGTGCCAGCAGTTTAGGGGTAGCGGCCACCGGGGAGCTGTTTTTT. Residues: CASSLGVAATGELFF.

The chain couples TRBV19 to TRBJ2-7; D perhaps matches TRBD2 (7 bases). Germline V gives CDR1 LNHDA, CDR2 SQIVND (reference sequence). Trimming removed 7 bases from V and 0 bases from J, with 16 bases in between. The CDR3 length is 15 residues. CDR3 protein: CASTPNRGASYEQYF. The CDR3 region has the DNA TGTGCCAGTACCCCAAACCGGGGGGCCTCCTACGAGCAGTACTTC.